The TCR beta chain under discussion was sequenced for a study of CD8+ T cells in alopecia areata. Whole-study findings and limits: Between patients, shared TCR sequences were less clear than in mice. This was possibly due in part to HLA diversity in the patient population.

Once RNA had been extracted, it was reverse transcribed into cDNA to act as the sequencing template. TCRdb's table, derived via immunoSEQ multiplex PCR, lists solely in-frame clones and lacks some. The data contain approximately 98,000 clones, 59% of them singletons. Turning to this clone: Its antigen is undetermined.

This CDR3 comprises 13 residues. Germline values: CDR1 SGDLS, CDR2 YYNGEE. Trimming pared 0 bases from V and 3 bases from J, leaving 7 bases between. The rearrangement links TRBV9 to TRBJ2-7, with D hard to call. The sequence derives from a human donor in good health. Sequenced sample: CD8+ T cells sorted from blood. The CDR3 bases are TGTGCCAGCAGCGTAGGAGACGGCTACGAGCAGTACTTC. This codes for CASSVGDGYEQYF.